Presented here are 5 T cell receptor beta chains from one specimen sequenced in a study of blood T cell repertoires in COVID-19. Assay used: immunoSEQ multiplex PCR; TCRdb lists only in-frame clones, some missing. The table lists roughly 300,000 clones, 70% to 90% of them singletons, with roughly 5.2% in the top ten. The sample taken for sequencing was PBMCs or T cells enriched from blood (not recorded which). Every receptor here comes from a woman aged 25-40 years who had recovered from COVID-19.

J is TRBJ1-5 and V is TRBV28; 10 nucleotides match TRBD1. The J segment lost 0 bases and the V segment lost 6 bases, leaving 2 bases of the junction unmatched. This CDR3 is 15 amino acids long. In germline, CDR1 is MDHEN, CDR2 SYDVKM. DNA of the CDR3: TGTGCCAGCAGGACAGGGGGCCCTAGCAATCAGCCCCAGCATTTT. Its protein product is CASRTGGPSNQPQHF.

This clone was counted a single time. The chain combines TRBV28 with TRBJ1-5; maybe TRBD1 (6 bases). The CDR3 spans 18 residues. The V and J ends lost 6 bases and 0 bases respectively, with 21 bases between them. Looked up from germline, CDR1 is MDHEN and CDR2 is SYDVKM. The CDR3 spells CASRPPVGQQYSNQPQHF. CDR3 nucleotide sequence: TGTGCCAGCAGACCCCCAGTAGGACAGCAGTATAGCAATCAGCCCCAGCATTTT.

The V and J genes are TRBV29-1 and TRBJ1-4; 7 bases fit TRBD1. From germline, CDR1 is SQVTM and CDR2 ANQGSEA. Germline trimming cut 5 bases from V and 3 bases from J; bases unmatched to any gene: 3. The CDR3 has 13 residues. The CDR3 loop reads CSVRRGSNEKLFF. The CDR3 DNA reads TGCAGCGTTCGCAGGGGGTCTAATGAAAAACTGTTTTTT.

Regarding this clone: Germline is not matched at one junction end, which may reflect a read error. V gene TRBV7-3 combines with J gene TRBJ1-1; D gene unclear. CDR3 length: 13 amino acids. Germline V gene lookup returns CDR1 SGHTA and CDR2 FQGTGA. CDR3 nucleotides: TGTGCCAGCGGCTTAGAGGGGAACACTGAAGCTTTCTTT. Protein product: CASGLEGNTEAFF.

This chain connects TRBV6-8 to TRBJ1-2, with 7 bases aligning to TRBD1. V was pared by 6 bases and J by 7 bases, with 8 bases of the junction left unmatched. Germline V CDR1 and CDR2: MNHGY, SAAAGT. The CDR3 length is 13 residues. The CDR3 spells CASRPTGERGYTF. CDR3 coding DNA: TGTGCCAGCAGGCCAACAGGGGAGCGTGGCTACACCTTC.